A selection of T cell receptor beta chains follows, all from one sample in a study of beta chain features in type 1 diabetes. Only in-frame clones appear in the TCRdb table, and some are missing; sequencing was by immunoSEQ multiplex PCR. The sample gives 400,000 to 450,000 clones, about 15% of which show up once; about 0.034% is in the top ten. The sequenced material came from naive CD4+ T cells from blood. Receptors originate from a man under 40 in good health. Each CDR3 is given with its conserved first and last residue. D genes are given only for firm matches. Where a row states a size, it is once, few, many or the class of an expanded clone; other rows omit it.

d_call: .; clone_size: .; v_call: TRBV2; j_call: TRBJ2-1; cdr3_aa: CASRRQRYNEQFF; cdr3_nt: TGTGCCAGCAGGAGACAGCGATACAATGAGCAGTTCTTC
d_call: TRBD1; clone_size: few; v_call: TRBV2; j_call: TRBJ1-2; cdr3_aa: CASSGPGQSYGYTF; cdr3_nt: TGTGCCAGCAGTGGACCGGGACAGTCATATGGCTACACCTTC
d_call: .; clone_size: .; v_call: TRBV2; j_call: TRBJ1-1; cdr3_aa: CASSPGPRTTEAFF; cdr3_nt: TGTGCCAGCAGTCCCGGGCCCAGGACCACTGAAGCTTTCTTT
d_call: .; clone_size: .; v_call: TRBV6-5; j_call: TRBJ2-5; cdr3_aa: CASSYSNVVVETQYF; cdr3_nt: TGTGCCAGCAGTTACTCGAATGTTGTTGTGGAGACCCAGTACTTC
d_call: TRBD1; clone_size: .; v_call: TRBV5-4; j_call: TRBJ2-4; cdr3_aa: CASSFPGQGHTQRNF; cdr3_nt: TGTGCCAGCAGCTTCCCGGGACAGGGCCACACCCAGCGGAATTTC
d_call: .; clone_size: .; v_call: TRBV7-6; j_call: TRBJ2-4; cdr3_aa: CASSLVQGNQNIQYF; cdr3_nt: TGTGCCAGCAGCTTGGTTCAGGGGAACCAAAACATTCAGTACTTC
d_call: TRBD2; clone_size: few; v_call: TRBV10-3; j_call: TRBJ2-1; cdr3_aa: CAIGGSGSYNEQFF; cdr3_nt: TGTGCCATCGGGGGTAGCGGGTCCTACAATGAGCAGTTCTTC
d_call: .; clone_size: many; v_call: TRBV30; j_call: TRBJ1-2; cdr3_aa: CAWSGLTSGYGYTF; cdr3_nt: TGTGCCTGGAGTGGACTTACAAGCGGCTATGGCTACACCTTC
d_call: .; clone_size: .; v_call: TRBV29-1; j_call: TRBJ1-2; cdr3_aa: CSVRLAISYGYTF; cdr3_nt: TGCAGCGTTAGGTTGGCCATCTCCTATGGCTACACCTTC
d_call: .; clone_size: .; v_call: TRBV4-3; j_call: TRBJ1-5; cdr3_aa: CASSQDLGGQPQHF; cdr3_nt: TGCGCCAGCAGCCAAGATCTCGGGGGACAGCCCCAGCATTTT